This is a list of T cell receptor beta chains from one sample in a study of shared clonotypes between healthy human individuals. This table comes from immunoSEQ multiplex PCR, and its TCRdb copy is limited to in-frame clones, with some not included. The sample shows 1.5 million to 2.5 million clones, approximately 94% of them seen only once. The specimen sequenced was naive CD8+ T cells sorted from blood. The receptors stem from a man aged 18 to 30 in good health. The CDR3 runs from the conserved cysteine through the conserved F or W. Each record gives: clone size, D gene, J gene, V gene, CDR3 protein, CDR3 DNA. The D gene is left open where the match is weak. Size is stated for part of the rows, as once, few or many counts, or as a class when the clone is expanded.

NA	TRBD1	TRBJ1-2	TRBV7-2	CASSVSGTGAYGYTF	TGTGCCAGCAGCGTATCCGGGACAGGGGCGTATGGCTACACCTTC
NA	NA	TRBJ2-1	TRBV4-1	CASSRDRGDSYNEQFF	TGCGCCAGCAGCCGAGACCGCGGGGACTCCTACAATGAGCAGTTCTTC
NA	TRBD1	TRBJ2-1	TRBV15	CATSRQGYNEQFF	TGTGCCACCAGTAGACAGGGGTACAATGAGCAGTTCTTC
NA	TRBD1	TRBJ2-7	TRBV27	CASSLTGASYEQYF	TGTGCCAGCAGTTTAACAGGGGCCTCCTACGAGCAGTACTTC
NA	TRBD2	TRBJ2-2	TRBV2	CASSEASGSPSTGELFF	TGTGCCAGCAGTGAGGCTAGCGGGTCGCCTTCCACCGGGGAGCTGTTTTTT
NA	NA	TRBJ1-1	TRBV6-1	CASSVLGGTEAFF	TGTGCCAGCAGTGTCCTGGGAGGGACTGAAGCTTTCTTT
NA	NA	TRBJ1-6	TRBV6-1	CASSVGDYNSPLHF	TGTGCCAGCAGTGTAGGGGACTATAATTCACCCCTCCACTTT
NA	TRBD1	TRBJ1-4	TRBV7-9	CASTFGTGVGLGEKLFF	TGTGCCAGCACCTTCGGGACAGGGGTTGGCTTAGGTGAAAAACTGTTTTTT
NA	TRBD1	TRBJ2-5	TRBV5-1	CASSLTQGAPRIQETQYF	TGCGCCAGCAGCTTGACGCAGGGGGCACCCCGCATTCAAGAGACCCAGTACTTC
NA	TRBD1	TRBJ2-7	TRBV7-9	CASSPDREYEQYF	TGTGCCAGCAGCCCCGACAGGGAATACGAGCAGTACTTC
NA	NA	TRBJ1-4	TRBV13	CASSLEGAGEKLFF	TGTGCCAGCAGCTTAGAAGGGGCAGGAGAAAAACTGTTTTTT
NA	NA	TRBJ1-4	TRBV7-9	CASSSDERGQMDEKLFF	TGTGCCAGCAGCTCCGATGAACGGGGGCAGATGGATGAAAAACTGTTTTTT
NA	TRBD1	TRBJ1-1	TRBV5-1	CASSRTGGDRTEAFF	TGCGCCAGCAGCCGAACAGGGGGCGATAGGACTGAAGCTTTCTTT
NA	TRBD2	TRBJ2-1	TRBV19	CASSSGLAGGHNEQFF	TGTGCCAGTAGTTCGGGACTAGCGGGGGGTCACAATGAGCAGTTCTTC
NA	NA	TRBJ2-7	TRBV4-3	CASSQLISATYEQYF	TGCGCCAGCAGCCAATTAATTAGCGCTACCTACGAGCAGTACTTC
NA	NA	TRBJ2-7	TRBV28	CASSQGYEQYF	TGTGCCAGCAGTCAGGGCTACGAGCAGTACTTC
once	TRBD1	TRBJ1-4	TRBV10-3	CAISDQDRGEKLFF	TGTGCCATCAGTGATCAAGACAGGGGGGAAAAACTGTTTTTT
NA	TRBD2	TRBJ2-7	TRBV10-1	CASSESEGTTLAGASGEQYF	TGCGCCAGCAGTGAGTCTGAGGGTACAACTCTAGCGGGGGCCTCGGGAGAGCAGTACTTC
NA	NA	TRBJ2-7	TRBV5-4	CASSGDFSSSYEQYF	TGTGCCAGCAGCGGGGACTTTTCTAGCTCCTACGAGCAGTACTTC
NA	TRBD2	TRBJ2-1	TRBV4-3	CASSQLAGGQGEQFF	TGCGCCAGCAGCCAACTAGCGGGAGGTCAGGGTGAGCAGTTCTTC
NA	NA	TRBJ1-2	TRBV4-1	CASSQGSTANYGYTF	TGCGCCAGCAGCCAAGGTTCTACAGCTAACTATGGCTACACCTTC
NA	TRBD1	TRBJ1-1	TRBV28	CASSSLRGAIPEAFF	TGTGCCAGCAGTTCCCTCAGGGGGGCGATACCTGAAGCTTTCTTT
NA	NA	TRBJ2-7	TRBV7-3	CASSLDGSYEQYF	TGTGCCAGCAGCTTAGATGGATCCTACGAGCAGTACTTC
NA	TRBD1	TRBJ1-2	TRBV27	CASTFLGGGQQKDGYTF	TGTGCCAGCACTTTCCTTGGGGGGGGACAGCAAAAGGATGGCTACACCTTC
few	NA	TRBJ2-5	TRBV7-9	CASSSGLQETQYF	TGTGCCAGCAGCTCGGGACTTCAAGAGACCCAGTACTTC
NA	TRBD1	TRBJ2-6	TRBV7-9	CASSLFARGHGANVLTF	TGTGCCAGCAGCTTATTTGCCAGGGGGCATGGGGCCAACGTCCTGACTTTC
NA	NA	TRBJ2-5	TRBV29-1	CSVEVGGRETQYF	TGCAGCGTTGAAGTTGGAGGACGAGAGACCCAGTACTTC
NA	NA	TRBJ2-1	TRBV11-2	CASSLIGGDNEQFF	TGTGCCAGCAGCTTAATTGGGGGAGACAATGAGCAGTTCTTC
NA	TRBD1	TRBJ1-2	TRBV7-9	CASSSPGDRGLYTF	TGTGCCAGCAGCTCCCCCGGGGACAGGGGACTCTACACCTTC
once	TRBD2	TRBJ2-5	TRBV6-5	CASSYSFGGGKETQYF	TGTGCCAGCAGTTACTCGTTTGGGGGGGGGAAAGAGACCCAGTACTTC
NA	NA	TRBJ2-3	TRBV6-5	CASSYRAGHTDTQYF	TGTGCCAGCAGTTACCGGGCAGGGCATACAGATACGCAGTATTTT
NA	NA	TRBJ1-5	TRBV5-4	CASSFGTDSNQPQHF	TGTGCCAGCAGTTTCGGGACCGATAGCAATCAGCCCCAGCATTTT
NA	NA	TRBJ1-2	TRBV7-8	CASSLGIWDNYGYTF	TGTGCCAGCAGCTTAGGAATTTGGGATAACTATGGCTACACCTTC
NA	NA	TRBJ2-7	TRBV15	CATSRGGETYEQYF	TGTGCCACCAGCAGAGGGGGAGAGACCTACGAGCAGTACTTC
NA	NA	TRBJ2-7	TRBV7-9	CASSLLNYEQYF	TGTGCCAGCAGCTTACTGAACTACGAGCAGTACTTC
few	NA	TRBJ1-5	TRBV7-2	CASSLGGVSNQPQHF	TGTGCCAGCAGCTTAGGCGGGGTGAGCAATCAGCCCCAGCATTTT
NA	NA	TRBJ1-3	TRBV11-2	CASSEVDWSSGNTIYF	TGTGCCAGCAGCGAAGTGGACTGGAGCTCTGGAAACACCATATATTTT
once	NA	TRBJ2-1	TRBV30	CAWSGDIPSYNEQFF	TGTGCCTGGAGCGGGGATATTCCTTCCTACAATGAGCAGTTCTTC
NA	NA	TRBJ2-7	TRBV7-9	CASSQDSSYEQYF	TGTGCCAGCAGCCAAGACTCCTCCTACGAGCAGTACTTC
NA	TRBD1	TRBJ2-3	TRBV18	CASSLRQGGSTDTQYF	TGTGCCAGCTCACTACGACAGGGGGGAAGCACAGATACGCAGTATTTT
NA	NA	TRBJ1-2	TRBV29-1	CSGGSVSRDYGYTF	TGCAGCGGGGGGTCGGTTTCACGGGACTATGGCTACACCTTC
NA	TRBD2	TRBJ2-1	TRBV2	CASSEGLAGADSYNEQFF	TGTGCCAGCAGTGAGGGTTTAGCGGGGGCCGACTCCTACAATGAGCAGTTCTTC
NA	NA	TRBJ2-1	TRBV5-1	CASSLEGPIGEQFF	TGCGCCAGCAGCTTGGAAGGGCCAATTGGTGAGCAGTTCTTC
NA	NA	TRBJ2-7	TRBV5-6	CASSLASTGLGEQYF	TGTGCCAGCAGCTTGGCCTCAACAGGGCTAGGGGAGCAGTACTTC
NA	NA	TRBJ2-1	TRBV7-9	CASSFLAGTDNEQFF	TGTGCCAGCAGCTTTCTAGCAGGGACCGACAATGAGCAGTTCTTC
NA	TRBD2	TRBJ2-3	TRBV7-9	CASSYRLAGGEDTQYF	TGTGCCAGCAGCTACCGACTAGCGGGAGGCGAGGATACGCAGTATTTT
once	TRBD1	TRBJ1-1	TRBV9	CASSAGTGEAFF	TGTGCCAGCAGCGCCGGGACAGGTGAAGCTTTCTTT
NA	NA	TRBJ1-1	TRBV7-9	CASSLGSPMNTEAFF	TGTGCCAGCAGCTTAGGCTCGCCCATGAACACTGAAGCTTTCTTT
NA	NA	TRBJ2-1	TRBV6-5	CASTTGTLDNEQFF	TGTGCCAGCACCACCGGGACACTCGACAATGAGCAGTTCTTC
NA	TRBD1	TRBJ2-7	TRBV9	CASSDGTGGEQYF	TGTGCCAGCAGCGATGGGACAGGGGGCGAGCAGTACTTC
NA	NA	TRBJ1-2	TRBV27	CASSLLGADGYTF	TGTGCCAGCAGTTTATTGGGGGCTGATGGCTACACCTTC